This T cell receptor (beta chain) stems from a study of human T cells and chemical hapten exposure. Study information: Sensitizing treatment utilized 2% DPC over an approximately 2 cm by approximately 2 cm portion of upper inner arm skin.

Time point denoted: patch test 3, about 24 weeks after DPC sensitization. Treatment indicated: therapeutic diphenylcyclopropenone sensitization with weekly scalp DPC. Total RNA was isolated from whole blood that had not been fractionated. TCRdb fed the RACE reads into MiXCR, producing one record per CDR3 protein. The sample has around 130,000 distinct CDR3 sequences; about 10% are singletons. This CDR3 is 15 amino acids long. V was clipped by 3 bases and J by 2 bases; unmatched bases: 3. From germline, CDR1 is SNHLY and CDR2 FYNNEI. The sample was whole blood, taken in connection with sensitization to the hapten diphenylcyclopropenone (DPC). This TCR was recovered from a woman in her fifties or sixties with alopecia areata. Some clones in this sample may be carry-over from other donors' samples. This chain links TRBV2 with TRBJ1-1; 10 bases match TRBD1. The CDR3 DNA sequence: TGTGCCAGCAGTGACGGGACAGGGGCCAACACTGAAGCTTTCTTT. This sequence encodes CASSDGTGANTEAFF.